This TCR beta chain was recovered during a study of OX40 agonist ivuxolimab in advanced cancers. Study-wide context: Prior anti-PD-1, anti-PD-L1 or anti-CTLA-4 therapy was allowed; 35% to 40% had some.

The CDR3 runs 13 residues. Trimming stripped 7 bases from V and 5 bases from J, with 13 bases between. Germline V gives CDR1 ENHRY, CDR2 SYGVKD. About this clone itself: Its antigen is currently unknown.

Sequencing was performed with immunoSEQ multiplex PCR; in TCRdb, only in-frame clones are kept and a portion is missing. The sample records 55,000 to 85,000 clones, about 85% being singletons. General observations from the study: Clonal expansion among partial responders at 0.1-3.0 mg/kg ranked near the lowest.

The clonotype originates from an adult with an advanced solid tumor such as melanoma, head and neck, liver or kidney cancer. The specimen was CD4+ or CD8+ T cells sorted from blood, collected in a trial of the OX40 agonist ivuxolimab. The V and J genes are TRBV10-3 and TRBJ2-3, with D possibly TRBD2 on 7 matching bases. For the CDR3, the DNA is TGTGCCATCACTGGGGGGGCAAGAGATACGCAGTATTTT. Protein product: CAITGGARDTQYF.